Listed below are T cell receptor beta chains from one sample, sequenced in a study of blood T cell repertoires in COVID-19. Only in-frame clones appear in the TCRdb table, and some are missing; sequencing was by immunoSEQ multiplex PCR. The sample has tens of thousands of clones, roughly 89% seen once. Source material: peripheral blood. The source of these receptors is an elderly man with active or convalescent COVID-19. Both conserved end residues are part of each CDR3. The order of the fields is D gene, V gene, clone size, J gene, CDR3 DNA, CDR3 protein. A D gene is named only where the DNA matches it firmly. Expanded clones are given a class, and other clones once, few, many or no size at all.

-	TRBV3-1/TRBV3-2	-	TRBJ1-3	TGTGCCAGCAGTTCTCCCGTTAGGGGCTCTGGAAACACCATATATTTT	CASSSPVRGSGNTIYF
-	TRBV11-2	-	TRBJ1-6	TGTGCCAGCAGCTTAGGACAGAGCTCCTATAATTCACCCCTCCACTTT	CASSLGQSSYNSPLHF
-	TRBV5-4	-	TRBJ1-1	TGTGCCAGCAGCTTGCGGGGAAGGCTCCTAACTGAAGCTTTCTTT	CASSLRGRLLTEAFF
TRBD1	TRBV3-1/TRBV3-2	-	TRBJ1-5	TGTGCCAGCAGCCTGACAGGGGGCGATCAGCCCCAGCATTTT	CASSLTGGDQPQHF
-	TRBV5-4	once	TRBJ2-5	TGTGCCAGCAGCCCTTCCGGGGGGCAGCGGGAGACCCAGTACTTC	CASSPSGGQRETQYF
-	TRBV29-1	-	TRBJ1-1	TGCAGCGTTGAAGCTAGGGGGAAGAGCACTGAAGCTTTCTTT	CSVEARGKSTEAFF
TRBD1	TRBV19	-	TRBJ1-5	TGTGCCAGTAGTATGGGACAGAATCAGCCCCAGCATTTT	CASSMGQNQPQHF
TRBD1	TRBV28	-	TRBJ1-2	TGTGCCGCTACACGGGACAGGGACGGCTACACCTTC	CAATRDRDGYTF
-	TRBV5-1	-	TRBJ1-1	TGCGCCAGCAGCTTGGGGCAGGAGAACACTGAAGCTTTCTTT	CASSLGQENTEAFF
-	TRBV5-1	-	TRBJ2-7	TGCGCCAGCAGCTTGGCCGATTCGCGCTACGGCGCGGGGTACCCCTACGAGCAGTACTTC	CASSLADSRYGAGYPYEQYF
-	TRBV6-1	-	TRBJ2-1	TGTGCCAGCAGTGAACGTTGGCAGGCCCCCTACAATGAGCAGTTCTTC	CASSERWQAPYNEQFF
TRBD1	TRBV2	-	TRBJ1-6	TGTGCCAGCAGGACAGGGGGGAACTCCTATAATTCACCCCTCCACTTT	CASRTGGNSYNSPLHF
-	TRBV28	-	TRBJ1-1	TGTGCCAGCCGCGTGGGGCGGCAGAACACTGAAGCTTTCTTT	CASRVGRQNTEAFF
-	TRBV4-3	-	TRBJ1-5	TGCGCCAGCAGCCAAGGGCAGGGGTTCCAGCCCCAGCATTTT	CASSQGQGFQPQHF
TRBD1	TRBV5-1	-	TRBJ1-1	TGCGCCAGCGGCGTCCGACAGGGCGACACTGAAGCTTTCTTT	CASGVRQGDTEAFF
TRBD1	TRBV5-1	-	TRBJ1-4	TGCGCCAGCAGCTCGGGGGACAGGGGAACTAATGAAAAACTGTTTTTT	CASSSGDRGTNEKLFF
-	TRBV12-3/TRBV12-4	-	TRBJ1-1	TGTGCCAGCACCCTGAGAGGGGGCACTGAAGCTTTCTTT	CASTLRGGTEAFF
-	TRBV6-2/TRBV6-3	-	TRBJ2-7	TGTGCCAGCAGCCGCGGAGGCTATGGGGAGCAGTACTTC	CASSRGGYGEQYF
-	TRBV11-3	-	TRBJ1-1	TGTGCCAGCAGTTCACAGGGAGACACTGAAGCTTTCTTT	CASSSQGDTEAFF
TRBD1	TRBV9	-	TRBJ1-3	TGTGCCAGCAGCACGAGGACAGGCGACTCTGGAAACACCATATATTTT	CASSTRTGDSGNTIYF
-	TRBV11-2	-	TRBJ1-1	TGTGCCAGCAGCTTACAGGGTAGGGCTGAAGCTTTCTTT	CASSLQGRAEAFF
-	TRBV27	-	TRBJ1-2	TGTGCCAGCAGTTTAAAGGGGCGAGGCTACACCTTC	CASSLKGRGYTF
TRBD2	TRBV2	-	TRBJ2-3	TGTGCCACCAGGACTAGCGTGTACACAGATACGCAGTATTTT	CATRTSVYTDTQYF
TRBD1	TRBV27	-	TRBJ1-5	TGTGCCAGCAGAGGACAGGGTGTTGGCAATCAGCCCCAGCATTTT	CASRGQGVGNQPQHF
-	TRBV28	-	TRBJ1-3	TGTGCCAGCAGTTTAAGGGGCAGTTTCGTCTCTGGAAACACCATATATTTT	CASSLRGSFVSGNTIYF
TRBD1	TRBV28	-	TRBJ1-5	TGTGCCAGCAGTCTCGGACAGGGGTATGGCAATCAGCCCCAGCATTTT	CASSLGQGYGNQPQHF
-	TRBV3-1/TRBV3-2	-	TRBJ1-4	TGTGCCAGCACCCCCAGGTCTAATGAAAAACTGTTTTTT	CASTPRSNEKLFF
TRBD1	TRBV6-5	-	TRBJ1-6	TGTGCCAGCAGTAGACAGGGGGAGGATTCACCCCTCCACTTT	CASSRQGEDSPLHF
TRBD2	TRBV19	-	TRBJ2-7	TGTGCCAGTAGTAATGGTCTAGCGGGGGGCTACGAGCAGTACTTC	CASSNGLAGGYEQYF
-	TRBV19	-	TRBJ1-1	TGTGCCAGTAGTATTGGGCAATCTGAAGCTTTCTTT	CASSIGQSEAFF
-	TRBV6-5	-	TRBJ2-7	TGTGCCAGCAGTCCGTTAGCTGCTACCTACGAGCAGTACTTC	CASSPLAATYEQYF
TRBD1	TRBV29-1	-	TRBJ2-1	TGCAGCGTTGTGACAGGGTGGTCGGCCTACAATGAGCAGTTCTTC	CSVVTGWSAYNEQFF
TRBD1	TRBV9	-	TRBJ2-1	TGTGCCAGCAGCTCAGTTGGGGACAGGGGTGGTGAGCAGTTCTTC	CASSSVGDRGGEQFF
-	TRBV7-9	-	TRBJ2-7	TGTGCCAGCAGCCGTGGGGCTAACGGAGAGCAGTACTTC	CASSRGANGEQYF
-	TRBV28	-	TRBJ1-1	TGTGCCGTTTCCAGGGGTCTGAACACTGAAGCTTTCTTT	CAVSRGLNTEAFF
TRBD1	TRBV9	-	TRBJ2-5	TGTGCCAGCAGCGTAGGGATGCGGTCGGGGACAGGGGGCCGGGAGACCCAGTACTTC	CASSVGMRSGTGGRETQYF
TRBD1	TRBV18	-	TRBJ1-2	TGTGCCAGCTCACCGGGACAGGGTGACTATGGCTACACCTTC	CASSPGQGDYGYTF
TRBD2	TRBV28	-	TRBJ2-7	TGTGCCAGCAGTTTGGCGGGGGTATCGGGCGAGCAGTACTTC	CASSLAGVSGEQYF
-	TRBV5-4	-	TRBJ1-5	TGTGCCAGCAGCCCTGGACAGTCCGACCAGCCCCAGCATTTT	CASSPGQSDQPQHF
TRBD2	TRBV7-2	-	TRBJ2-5	TGTGCCAGCAGCTTAGGACTAGCGGGGGGTCAAGAGACCCAGTACTTC	CASSLGLAGGQETQYF
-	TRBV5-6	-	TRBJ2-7	TGTGCCAGCAGCTACTCCCCTTCCTACGAGCAGTACTTC	CASSYSPSYEQYF
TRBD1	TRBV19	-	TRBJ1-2	TGTGCCAGTAGTATGACAGGGCCACACTATGGCTACACCTTC	CASSMTGPHYGYTF
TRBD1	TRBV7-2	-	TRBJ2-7	TGTGCCAGCAGCTTAGAGGGACAGAACCCCTACGAGCAGTACTTC	CASSLEGQNPYEQYF
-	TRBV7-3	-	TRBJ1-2	TGTGCCAGCAGCCAGACAGTAGCTAACTATGGCTACACCTTC	CASSQTVANYGYTF
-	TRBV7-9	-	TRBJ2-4	TGTGCCAGCAGCTTAAGCGGCGGCGGGTCCAAAAACATTCAGTACTTC	CASSLSGGGSKNIQYF
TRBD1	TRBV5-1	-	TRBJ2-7	TGCGCCAGCAGCCAAGGGGACAGGGCTCTAGAGCAGTACTTC	CASSQGDRALEQYF
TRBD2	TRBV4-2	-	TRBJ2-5	TGTGCCAGCAGCCAGCGAGGACTAGCGGGCGGAGAGACCCAGTACTTC	CASSQRGLAGGETQYF
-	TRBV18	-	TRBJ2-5	TGTGCCAGCTCACCCCAACAAGAGACCCAGTACTTC	CASSPQQETQYF
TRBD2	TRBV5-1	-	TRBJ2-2	TGCGCCAGCAGGGGGACTAGCGGGAACACCGGGGAGCTGTTTTTT	CASRGTSGNTGELFF
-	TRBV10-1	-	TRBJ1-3	TGCGCCAGCAGTGAGTCGACTACTGCGCAAGGAAACACCATATATTTT	CASSESTTAQGNTIYF
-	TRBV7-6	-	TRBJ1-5	TGTGCCAGCAGCTTAGTCCCAGGGATTGGGCAGCCCCAGCATTTT	CASSLVPGIGQPQHF
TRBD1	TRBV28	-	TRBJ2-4	TGTGCCAGCAGTCCACCCGGGACAGGGGTCAAAAACATTCAGTACTTC	CASSPPGTGVKNIQYF
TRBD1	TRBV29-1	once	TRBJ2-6	TGCAGCGTGGACAGGGAATCTGGGGCCAACGTCCTGACTTTC	CSVDRESGANVLTF
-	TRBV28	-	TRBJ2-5	TGTGCCAGCAAGTTGCAGGGTGGAGAGACCCAGTACTTC	CASKLQGGETQYF
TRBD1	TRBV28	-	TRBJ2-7	TGTGCCAGCATGGGGACAGCTGCCGCCTACGAGCAGTACTTC	CASMGTAAAYEQYF
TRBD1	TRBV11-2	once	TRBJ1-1	TGTGCCAGCAGCTTCCTGGGACAGGGAAGGACTGAAGCTTTCTTT	CASSFLGQGRTEAFF
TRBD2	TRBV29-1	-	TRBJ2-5	TGCAGCGTAGCCTCGGGGGGTGAGACCCAGTACTTC	CSVASGGETQYF
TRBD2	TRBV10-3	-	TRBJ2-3	TGTGCCATCAGTGGCGCCGGGACTAGCGGGAGTGTAGATACGCAGTATTTT	CAISGAGTSGSVDTQYF
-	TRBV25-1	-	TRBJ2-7	TGTGCCAGCAGTGAATATGTGACAGTCTACGAGCAGTACTTC	CASSEYVTVYEQYF